This TCR beta chain was profiled in a study of blood T cells in healthy people across ages (dated by TCRdb to the mid-2010s). Notes on the research overall: In model experiments, roughly one uniquely barcoded TCR beta cDNA molecule per two T cells was captured by template switching. Using deep sequencing normalized with unique cDNA molecular identifiers, the study measured how TCR beta repertoire diversity changes with age. Donors were grouped into four age groups: young (average roughly 15 years), middle-aged (about 40), aged (62) and long-lived (around 80). To avoid experimental bias, donors of different ages were randomly spread across the sequencing lanes. Two additional independent replicas of 1 million unique cDNA reads from the same blood draw were analyzed for two donors (one aged 18 to 30 and one aged 80 or older).

Overall results and qualifications from the work: Because donor CMV infection status was unknown, age-related changes in expanded clonotypes were potentially confounded. Estimates of total diversity from one million sequenced T cells were regarded as lower bounds and underestimates. A strong correlation was found between observed TCR beta diversity and the percentage of naive T cells measured by flow cytometry. Compared with the aged group, the long-lived group had more naive CD4+ T cells, fewer expanded clones and increased TCR diversity, suggesting age selection. Conclusive comparison of naive and antigen-experienced compartments was prevented by the profiling of bulk unsorted PBMCs. Observed TCR beta diversity per million T cells fell roughly linearly with age, and a significant reduction was already apparent by age around 39.

Comment on this clonotype: Its antigen is still unknown. Base qualities are not provided; no much larger clone lies one nucleotide away.

Library method: 5' RACE. Sequencing instrument: Illumina HiSeq 2500. A second roughly 7 to 11 cycle PCR used a sample-barcoded 5' primer and a J-beta primer mix. A template-switch 5' adaptor carrying 12 random nucleotides introduced a unique molecular identifier onto each TCR beta cDNA molecule. Each sample yielded at least 3 million CDR3-containing paired-end reads. The Mint cDNA synthesis kit, primed by a TRBC-specific oligonucleotide, was used to synthesize first-strand cDNA from all RNA. After uracil-DNA glycosylase treatment, a first 18-cycle PCR used universal primers M1SS and BC2_uni_R on all cDNA. Under the source paper's analysis protocol: For normalization, 1 million high-quality reads, each with a distinct molecular identifier, were randomly selected from each sample. Reads with shared molecular identifiers were discarded instead of being binned into consensus sequences. MiTCR, with a Q25 quality threshold and the strictest error-elimination algorithm, was used for CDR3 identification, clonotype clustering and error correction. A nonparametric unseen species model using Euler transformation provided a lower-bound estimate of total TCR beta diversity. TCRdb passed the public sequencing reads through fastp at Q25 and MiXCR, retaining productive beta sequences. Records with the same CDR3 protein are collapsed into one entry carrying the most frequent genes and DNA. The V and J calls and clone size come from TCRdb's table, not from the authors' own analysis. The sample table shows about 1,400,000 distinct CDR3 sequences, and 42% are seen once. The ten largest clones capture less than 8% of the sample.

Donors were a few dozen systemically healthy Caucasian individuals from Russia aged roughly 6 to 90 years. Each donor gave ten milliliters of peripheral blood, collected into EDTA-treated Vacutainer tubes. Ficoll-Paque density-gradient centrifugation was used to isolate PBMCs, with at least 7 million per sample. Total RNA was extracted from PBMCs with Trizol reagent, with at least 6 micrograms obtained per sample. Naive CD45RAhigh/CD27high T cell percentages were measured by flow cytometry on a PBMC aliquot from every donor. CDR1 and CDR2 were assigned from the germline V gene as MGHRA and YSYEKL. The CDR3 runs 18 residues from the cysteine to the phenylalanine. The only DNA kept is the CDR3, 54 bases in frame from the first base. Trimming accounts for 0 bases at V and 3 bases at J, while the number of junction bases matched to no gene is 11.

Sequencing was carried out using blood. The sequence was obtained from a woman aged 18-29 years in good health. The chain is assembled from TRBV4-1 and TRBJ2-5, with TRBD2 matching 9 junction bases. The nucleotides are TGCGCCAGCAGCCAAGATACGCCCCAGCGGGGGGCCGAAGAGACCCAGTACTTC. Its translation reads: CASSQDTPQRGAEETQYF.